Listed here are 10 T cell receptor beta chains from one sample, sequenced in a study of blood T cell repertoires in COVID-19. Data came from immunoSEQ multiplex PCR; TCRdb stores just in-frame clones and leaves some out. The repertoire holds tens of thousands of clones, with 85% to 90% as singletons. Source material: peripheral blood. The receptors here all came from a man at least 80 years old with acute or convalescent COVID-19.

The chain is built from TRBV6-5 and TRBJ1-1, with 10 bases lining up with TRBD1. J gave up 3 bases and V 5 bases, and 6 bases lay outside the gene matches. This CDR3 region has 15 residues. CDR1 and CDR2 (germline): MNHEY, SVGAGI. CDR3 sequence (DNA): TGTGCCAGCAGTCGCACGGGACAGGGGTACACTGAAGCTTTCTTT. Its protein product is CASSRTGQGYTEAFF.

V and J are TRBV30 and TRBJ2-2, with 8 bases that match TRBD1. The V and J ends lost 3 bases and 7 bases, in that order; junction bases with no gene match: 10. The germline V gene encodes CDR1 GTSNPN and CDR2 SVGIG (reference sequence). The CDR3 sequence is 15 residues long. Here the CDR3 DNA reads TGTGCCTGGAGGACCCCGGACAGGGCGGTCGGGGAGCTGTTTTTT. It specifies CAWRTPDRAVGELFF.

The genes are TRBV6-6 and TRBJ2-7; D might be TRBD2 (6 bases). CDR3 length: 14 amino acids. Germline loops: CDR1 MNHNY, CDR2 SVGAGI (reference sequence). Trimming took 6 bases from V and 0 from J, leaving 12 bases between them. The CDR3 DNA sequence: TGTGCCAGCAGCTCCGGGACTGCCTCCTACGAGCAGTACTTC. This translates into CASSSGTASYEQYF.

This chain connects TRBV3-1 (or the pseudogene TRBV3-2) to TRBJ2-7; tentatively, D is TRBD1 (6 bases). CDR1 is LGHDT, CDR2 YNNKEL, per germline (reference sequence). The CDR3 contains 14 residues. V dropped 5 bases and J dropped 2 bases, with 13 bases sitting between them. In DNA form, the CDR3 reads TGTGCCAGCAGCTCACTGACAGGCCCCTACGAGCAGTACTTC. It specifies CASSSLTGPYEQYF.

The chain is built from TRBV4-2 and TRBJ1-3, with D unresolved. Trimming removed 0 bases at V and 6 bases at J, with 6 bases between. Germline V lookup: CDR1 LGHNA, CDR2 YNFKEQ. CDR3 length equals 13 residues. The CDR3 bases are TGTGCCAGCAGCCAAGACCCCCAAAACACCATATATTTT. This encodes CASSQDPQNTIYF.

J is TRBJ2-1 and V is TRBV30, with TRBD2 matching 7 bases. J was trimmed by 0 bases and V by 4 bases; bases with no gene match: 6. The CDR3 runs to 15 residues. Germline CDR1 GTSNPN, CDR2 SVGIG (reference sequence). The CDR3 sequence: CAWNLAVGSYNEQFF. The CDR3 nucleotides read TGTGCCTGGAACCTAGCGGTTGGCTCCTACAATGAGCAGTTCTTC.

The chain has TRBV5-1 and TRBJ1-2; TRBD1 is a possible D gene (5 bases). V shed 4 bases and J shed 4 bases, with 8 bases lying between them. CDR1 SGHRS and CDR2 YFSETQ come from the germline V gene. The CDR3 totals 12 residues. CDR3 nucleotides: TGCGCCAGCAGCACGGACACCTATGGCTACACCTTC. It is translated as CASSTDTYGYTF.

The gene calls are TRBV10-3 and TRBJ1-1, with a possible D match to TRBD1 (6 bases). Trimming took off 5 bases at V and 5 bases at J, with 12 bases between the two ends. Germline-derived CDR1 and CDR2 are ENHRY and SYGVKD. The CDR3 is made up of 13 amino acids. The CDR3: CAISTGIDTEAFF. CDR3 nucleotide sequence: TGTGCCATCAGTACAGGGATTGATACTGAAGCTTTCTTT.

V is TRBV5-1 and J is TRBJ2-3; TRBD2 might be the D (5 bases). Per germline, CDR1 SGHRS and CDR2 YFSETQ. V lost 5 bases and J 4 bases, leaving 8 bases between the germline ends. CDR3 length: 12 residues. In DNA form, the CDR3 reads TGCGCCAGCAGGCGGGTGTCAGATACGCAGTATTTT. As protein: CASRRVSDTQYF.

The count of this clone is one. The rearrangement uses TRBV19 and TRBJ2-7; TRBD2 agrees at 12 bases. Trimming removed 3 bases from V and 0 bases from J; junction bases left unmatched: 6. Germline V CDR1 and CDR2: LNHDA, SQIVND (reference sequence). This CDR3 region has 17 residues. CDR3 protein: CASSMSGLAGSSYEQYF. CDR3 bases: TGTGCCAGTAGTATGTCTGGACTAGCGGGAAGCTCCTACGAGCAGTACTTC. The full variable domain, in which reference TRBV19 and TRBJ2-7 provide the parts outside the CDR3, is DGGITQSPKYLFRKEGQNVTLSCEQNLNHDAMYWYRQDPGQGLRLIYYSQIVNDFQKGDIAEGYSVSREKKESFPLTVTSAQKNPTAFYLCASSMSGLAGSSYEQYFGPGTRLTVT.